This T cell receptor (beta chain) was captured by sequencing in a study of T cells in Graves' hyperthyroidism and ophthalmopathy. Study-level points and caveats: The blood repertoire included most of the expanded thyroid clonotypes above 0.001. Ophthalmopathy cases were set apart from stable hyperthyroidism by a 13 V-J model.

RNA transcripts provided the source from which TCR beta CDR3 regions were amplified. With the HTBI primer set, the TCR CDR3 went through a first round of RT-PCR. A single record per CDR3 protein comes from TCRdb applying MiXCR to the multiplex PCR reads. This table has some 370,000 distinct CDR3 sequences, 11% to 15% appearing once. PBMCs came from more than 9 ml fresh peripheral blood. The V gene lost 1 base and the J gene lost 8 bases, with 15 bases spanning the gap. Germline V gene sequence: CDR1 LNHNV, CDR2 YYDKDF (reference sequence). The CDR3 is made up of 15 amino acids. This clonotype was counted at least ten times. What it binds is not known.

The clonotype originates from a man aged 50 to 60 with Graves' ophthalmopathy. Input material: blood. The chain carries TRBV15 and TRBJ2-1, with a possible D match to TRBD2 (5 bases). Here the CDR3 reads CATSRARFGSDEQFF. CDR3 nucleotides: TGTGCCACCAGCAGAGCGAGGTTTGGTAGCGATGAGCAGTTCTTC. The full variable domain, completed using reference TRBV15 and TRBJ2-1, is DAMVIQNPRYQVTQFGKPVTLSCSQTLNHNVMYWYQQKSSQAPKLLFHYYDKDFNNEADTPDNFQSRRPNTSFCFLDIRSPGLGDTAMYLCATSRARFGSDEQFFGPGTRLTVL.